This record looks at one TCR beta chain sequence and its context. The antigen remains unidentified. These data are taken from a study of T cells in Graves' hyperthyroidism and ophthalmopathy. Study findings and constraints: Most thyroid-expanded clonotypes above 0.001 were also found in blood.

RNA transcripts yielded amplified TCR beta CDR3 regions. When the TCR CDR3 underwent first-round RT-PCR, the HTBI primer set was used. TCRdb re-called the multiplex PCR reads through MiXCR, storing one row per CDR3 protein. This table has fewer than 700,000 distinct CDR3 sequences, roughly 17% appearing once. Germline V CDR1 and CDR2: SGHAT, FQDESV (reference sequence). The CDR3 has 15 amino acids. Deletions cut 1 base from V and 0 bases from J, with 10 bases between. The receptor was isolated from a woman between 18 and 30 years old with Graves' ophthalmopathy. The J gene is TRBJ2-7, the V gene TRBV11-1; D is ambiguous. The sample taken for sequencing was blood. The CDR3 nucleotides read TGTGCCAGCAGCTTAGTTGCTGCACCCTCCTACGAGCAGTACTTC. Protein: CASSLVAAPSYEQYF.